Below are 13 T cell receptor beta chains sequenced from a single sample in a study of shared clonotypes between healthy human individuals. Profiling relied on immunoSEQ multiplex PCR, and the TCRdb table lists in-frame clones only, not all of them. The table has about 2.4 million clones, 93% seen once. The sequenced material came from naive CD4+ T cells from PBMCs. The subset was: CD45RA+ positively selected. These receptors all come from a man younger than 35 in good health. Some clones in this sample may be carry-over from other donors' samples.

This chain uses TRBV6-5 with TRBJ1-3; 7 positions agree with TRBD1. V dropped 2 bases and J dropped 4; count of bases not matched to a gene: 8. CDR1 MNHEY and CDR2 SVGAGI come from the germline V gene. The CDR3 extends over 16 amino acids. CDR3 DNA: TGTGCCAGCAGTTACGGGCGGCCGACAGGGGGAAACACCATATATTTT. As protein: CASSYGRPTGGNTIYF.

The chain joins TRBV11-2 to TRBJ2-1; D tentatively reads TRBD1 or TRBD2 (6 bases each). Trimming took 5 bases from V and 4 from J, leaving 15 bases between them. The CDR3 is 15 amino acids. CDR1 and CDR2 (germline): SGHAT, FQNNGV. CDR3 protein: CASSLRGADYNEQFF. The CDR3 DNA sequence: TGTGCCAGCAGCCTGAGGGGGGCGGATTACAATGAGCAGTTCTTC.

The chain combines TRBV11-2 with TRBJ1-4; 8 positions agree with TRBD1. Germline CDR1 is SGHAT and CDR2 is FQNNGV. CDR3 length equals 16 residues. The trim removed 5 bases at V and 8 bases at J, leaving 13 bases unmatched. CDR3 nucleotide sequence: TGTGCCAGCAGCCTAATAATCAGGGGGCCGGGAGAAAAACTGTTTTTT. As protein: CASSLIIRGPGEKLFF.

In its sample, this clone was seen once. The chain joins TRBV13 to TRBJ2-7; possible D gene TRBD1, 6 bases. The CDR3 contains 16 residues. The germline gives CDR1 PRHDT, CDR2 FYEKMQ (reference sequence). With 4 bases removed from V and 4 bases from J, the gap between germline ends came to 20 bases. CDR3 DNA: TGTGCCAGCAGCTCCCCCAGGGGACCCTTCGGATACGAGCAGTACTTC. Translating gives CASSSPRGPFGYEQYF. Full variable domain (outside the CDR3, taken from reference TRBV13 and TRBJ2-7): AAGVIQSPRHLIKEKRETATLKCYPIPRHDTVYWYQQGPGQDPQFLISFYEKMQSDKGSIPDRFSAQQFSDYHSELNMSSLELGDSALYFCASSSPRGPFGYEQYFGPGTRLTVT.

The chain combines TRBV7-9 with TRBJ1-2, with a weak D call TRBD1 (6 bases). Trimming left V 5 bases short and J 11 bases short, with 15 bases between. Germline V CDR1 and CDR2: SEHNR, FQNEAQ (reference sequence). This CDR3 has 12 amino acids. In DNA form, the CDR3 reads TGTGCCAGCAGCCTCAAGGGGGACGGTTACACCTTC. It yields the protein CASSLKGDGYTF. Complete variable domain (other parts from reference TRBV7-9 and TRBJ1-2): DTGVSQNPRHKITKRGQNVTFRCDPISEHNRLYWYRQTLGQGPEFLTYFQNEAQLEKSRLLSDRFSAERPKGSFSTLEIQRTEQGDSAMYLCASSLKGDGYTFGSGTRLTVV.

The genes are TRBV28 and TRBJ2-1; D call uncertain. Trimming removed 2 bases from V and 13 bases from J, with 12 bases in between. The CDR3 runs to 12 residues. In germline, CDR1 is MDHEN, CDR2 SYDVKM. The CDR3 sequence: CASSLIGQLQFF. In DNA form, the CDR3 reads TGTGCCAGCAGTTTAATCGGGCAGCTACAGTTCTTC.

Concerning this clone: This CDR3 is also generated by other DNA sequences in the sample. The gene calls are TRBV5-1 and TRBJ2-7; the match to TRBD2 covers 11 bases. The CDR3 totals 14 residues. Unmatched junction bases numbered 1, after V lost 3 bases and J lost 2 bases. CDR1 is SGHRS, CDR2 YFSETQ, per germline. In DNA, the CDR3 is TGCGCCAGCAGCTCGACTAGCGGGACCTACGAGCAGTACTTC. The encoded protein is CASSSTSGTYEQYF.

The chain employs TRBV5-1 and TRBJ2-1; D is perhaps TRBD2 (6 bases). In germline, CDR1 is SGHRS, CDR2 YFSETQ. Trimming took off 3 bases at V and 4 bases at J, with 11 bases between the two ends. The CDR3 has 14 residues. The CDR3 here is CASSSGGLYNEQFF. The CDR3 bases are TGCGCCAGCAGCTCCGGAGGGCTTTACAATGAGCAGTTCTTC.

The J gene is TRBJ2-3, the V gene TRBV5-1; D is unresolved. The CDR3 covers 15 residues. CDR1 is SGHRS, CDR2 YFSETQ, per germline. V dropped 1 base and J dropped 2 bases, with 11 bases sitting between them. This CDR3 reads CASSLIATSTDTQYF. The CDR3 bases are TGCGCCAGCAGCTTGATAGCAACCTCCACAGATACGCAGTATTTT.

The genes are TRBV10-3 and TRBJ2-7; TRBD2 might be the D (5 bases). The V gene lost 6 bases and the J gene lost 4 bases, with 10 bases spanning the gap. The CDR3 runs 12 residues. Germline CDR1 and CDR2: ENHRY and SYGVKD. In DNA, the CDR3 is TGTGCCATCAGGACAACGGGGTACGAGCAGTACTTC. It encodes CAIRTTGYEQYF.

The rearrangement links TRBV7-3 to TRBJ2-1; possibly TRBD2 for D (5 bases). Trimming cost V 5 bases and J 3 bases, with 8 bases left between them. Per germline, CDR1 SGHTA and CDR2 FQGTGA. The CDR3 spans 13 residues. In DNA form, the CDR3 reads TGTGCCAGCAGCCACGGGGTCTACAATGAGCAGTTCTTC. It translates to CASSHGVYNEQFF.

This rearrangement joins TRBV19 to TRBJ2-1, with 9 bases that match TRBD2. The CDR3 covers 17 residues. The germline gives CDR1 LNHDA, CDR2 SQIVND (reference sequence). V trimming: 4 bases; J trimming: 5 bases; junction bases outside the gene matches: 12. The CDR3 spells CASSTLLLAGKHNEQFF. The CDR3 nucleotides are TGTGCCAGTAGTACCCTCCTTCTAGCGGGGAAACACAATGAGCAGTTCTTC.

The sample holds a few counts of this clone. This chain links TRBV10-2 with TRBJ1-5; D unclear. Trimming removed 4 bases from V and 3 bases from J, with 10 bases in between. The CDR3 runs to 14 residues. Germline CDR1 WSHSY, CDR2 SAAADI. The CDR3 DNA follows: TGCGCCAGCAGTGGGTCACGGGACAATCAGCCCCAGCATTTT. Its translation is CASSGSRDNQPQHF.